This entry lists 11 T cell receptor beta chains sequenced from one sample in a study of lymphopenia after photon versus proton radiotherapy. The protocol was immunoSEQ multiplex PCR, while the TCRdb copy is restricted to in-frame clones and leaves out a portion. The table includes about 12,000 clones, about 85% detected once. The source was peripheral blood, collected from a patient treated with photon-based radiotherapy. The receptor set was obtained from a man between 60 and 75 years old with pancreatic cancer.

The chain has TRBV2 and TRBJ1-6, with D perhaps TRBD1 (6 bases). Trimming took off 1 base at V and 7 bases at J, with 8 bases between the two ends. The CDR3 consists of 14 residues. The V gene's germline CDR1 is SNHLY and CDR2 FYNNEI. The chain's CDR3 is CASSEEQGNSPLHF. The CDR3 DNA follows: TGTGCCAGCAGTGAAGAGCAGGGGAATTCACCCCTCCACTTT.

The V call is TRBV9, the J call TRBJ2-7; 8 bases agree with TRBD1. Trimming cost V 0 bases and J 2 bases; bases outside gene matches: 4. The germline V gene has CDR1 SGDLS and CDR2 YYNGEE. The CDR3 totals 15 residues. The CDR3 loop reads CASSVGDRFPYEQYF. The CDR3, as DNA: TGTGCCAGCAGCGTAGGGGACAGGTTTCCCTACGAGCAGTACTTC.

The V gene is TRBV11-1, the J gene TRBJ2-3, with 7 bases that match TRBD2. The CDR3 runs 17 residues. Per germline, CDR1 SGHAT and CDR2 FQDESV (reference sequence). With 6 bases clipped from V and 2 bases from J, the junction kept 14 bases outside the gene matches. The CDR3 coding sequence is TGTGCCAGCAGACGTCGCCGGGACTATCCTAACACAGATACGCAGTATTTT. Translated, it gives CASRRRRDYPNTDTQYF.

The genes are TRBV2 and TRBJ2-5; 7 bases line up with TRBD2. V shed 6 bases, J shed 4 bases, and the junction held 11 bases outside the gene matches. The CDR3 length is 15 residues. Germline CDR1 is SNHLY and CDR2 is FYNNEI. The CDR3 bases are TGTGCCAGCAGCCGACTAGCTAATTTCGGAGAGACCCAGTACTTC. Encoded protein: CASSRLANFGETQYF.

This clone was observed a handful of times. The rearrangement uses TRBV2 and TRBJ1-2, with D maybe TRBD1 (6 bases). The V gene's germline CDR1 is SNHLY and CDR2 FYNNEI. The ends were cut back, 4 bases at V and 4 bases at J, with 10 bases in the middle. The CDR3 extends over 13 amino acids. The CDR3 spells CASSAVRGYGYTF. The CDR3 DNA reads as TGTGCCAGCAGTGCGGTCAGGGGCTATGGCTACACCTTC. Using reference TRBV2 and TRBJ1-2 for the parts outside the CDR3, the full variable domain is EPEVTQTPSHQVTQMGQEVILRCVPISNHLYFYWYRQILGQKVEFLVSFYNNEISEKSEIFDDQFSVERPDGSNFTLKIRSTKLEDSAMYFCASSAVRGYGYTFGSGTRLTVV.

This clone was found a few times. This rearrangement joins TRBV7-2 to TRBJ2-1; 7 bases line up with TRBD1. Germline-derived CDR1 and CDR2 are SGHTA and FQGNSA. The V and J ends lost 4 bases and 0 bases, in that order; junction bases with no gene match: 9. The CDR3 sequence is 17 residues long. The CDR3 nucleotides read TGTGCCAGCAGCTGGGGACAGTCAGGGGTCTCCTACAATGAGCAGTTCTTC. It translates to CASSWGQSGVSYNEQFF.

V is TRBV2 and J is TRBJ2-7; the D call may be TRBD1 or TRBD2 (5 bases each). Germline assignment: CDR1 SNHLY and CDR2 FYNNEI. The V gene lost 3 bases and the J gene lost 2 bases, with 11 bases spanning the gap. CDR3 size: 14 residues. CDR3 region: CASSERGRAYEQYF. CDR3 bases: TGTGCCAGCAGTGAGAGGGGTAGGGCCTACGAGCAGTACTTC.

The rearrangement links TRBV19 to TRBJ1-6; the D is unclear. This CDR3 contains 14 residues. Between the trimmed V and J ends, which lost 6 bases and 4 bases, there was a span of 10 bases. CDR1 and CDR2 from the germline V gene are LNHDA and SQIVND (reference sequence). For the CDR3, the DNA is TGTGCCAGTAGAGCCGTCGGATATAATTCACCCCTCCACTTT. The encoded protein is CASRAVGYNSPLHF.

The rearrangement uses TRBV18 and TRBJ1-6; 10 nucleotides match TRBD1. The germline V gene encodes CDR1 KGHSH and CDR2 LQKENI. Trimming removed 5 bases from V and 3 bases from J; junction bases left unmatched: 4. The CDR3 has 16 amino acids. The CDR3 here is CASSRQGAGYNSPLHF. CDR3 nucleotide sequence: TGTGCCAGCTCAAGACAGGGGGCCGGCTATAATTCACCCCTCCACTTT.

V and J are TRBV6-1 and TRBJ1-5; D not certain. The CDR3 extends over 14 amino acids. Germline assignment: CDR1 MNHNS and CDR2 SASEGT. The ends were cut back, 2 bases at V and 2 bases at J, with 7 bases in the middle. Written as DNA, the CDR3 is TGTGCCAGCAGTGAACAGTGGGGCAATCAGCCCCAGCATTTT. Its protein product is CASSEQWGNQPQHF.

V usage is TRBV4-1 and J usage is TRBJ1-1; the D gene is possibly TRBD1 (5 bases). Per germline, CDR1 MGHRA and CDR2 YSYEKL. V lost 2 bases and J 0 bases, leaving 16 bases between the germline ends. The CDR3 totals 17 residues. As DNA, the CDR3 is TGCGCCAGCAGCCAATCTTTTGGTGGGGCCATGAACACTGAAGCTTTCTTT. Translated, it gives CASSQSFGGAMNTEAFF.